Given below is one TCR beta chain in context. CDR1 and CDR2 (germline): SGHVS, FQNEAQ. The length of the CDR3 is 11 residues. Trimming took 5 bases from V and 9 from J, leaving 8 bases between them. This record comes from a study of blood T cell repertoires in COVID-19. Assay used: immunoSEQ multiplex PCR; TCRdb lists only in-frame clones, some missing. Here the sample spans a few hundred thousand clones, roughly 88% being singletons. The gene calls are TRBV7-8 and TRBJ1-5; D not resolved. Sequencing used PBMCs or T cells enriched from blood (not recorded which). The TCR originated in a woman in her 30s who had recovered from COVID-19. The CDR3 reads CASSENGPQHF. In DNA, the CDR3 is TGTGCCAGCAGCGAGAATGGGCCCCAGCATTTT.